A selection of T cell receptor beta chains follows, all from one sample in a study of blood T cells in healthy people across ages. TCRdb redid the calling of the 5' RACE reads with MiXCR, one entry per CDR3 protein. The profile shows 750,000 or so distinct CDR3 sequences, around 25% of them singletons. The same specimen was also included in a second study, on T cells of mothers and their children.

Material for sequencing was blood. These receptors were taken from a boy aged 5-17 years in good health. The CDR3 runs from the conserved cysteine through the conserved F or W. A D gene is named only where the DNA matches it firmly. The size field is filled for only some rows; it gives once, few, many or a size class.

TGTGCCAGCAGTACCGAGGACAGGGACGGAAACACCATATATTTT	CASSTEDRDGNTIYF	TRBD1	TRBJ1-3	TRBV6-5	NA
TGCGCCAGCAGCCCCCCAGGGGCGGCTACGCAGTATTTT	CASSPPGAATQYF	NA	TRBJ2-3	TRBV4-3	NA
TGTGCCAGCAGCCAGCGAGGGCCGGTCGGCTACACCTTC	CASSQRGPVGYTF	NA	TRBJ1-2	TRBV7-9	NA
TGTGCCAGCAGCCAAGATTTCGGCAGGATCAATGAGCAGTTCTTC	CASSQDFGRINEQFF	NA	TRBJ2-1	TRBV3-1	few
TGTGCCAGCAGTTTATGGCGAAACACTGAAGCTTTCTTT	CASSLWRNTEAFF	NA	TRBJ1-1	TRBV27	few
TGCAGTGCTAGAGAGTTGACTAGCGGGGCTATCCAGGAGGAGACCCAGTACTTC	CSARELTSGAIQEETQYF	TRBD2	TRBJ2-5	TRBV20-1	NA
TGTGCCAGCAGCTCCGGGACAGAGAACACTGAAGCTTTCTTT	CASSSGTENTEAFF	TRBD1	TRBJ1-1	TRBV7-2	NA
TGCGCCAGCAGCAGGGGCCTGCTAGCGTTCTTCCAAGAGACCCAGTACTTC	CASSRGLLAFFQETQYF	NA	TRBJ2-5	TRBV5-1	many
TGTGCCAGCAGCTTCTATCAGGGGTCCTACGAGCAGTACTTC	CASSFYQGSYEQYF	NA	TRBJ2-7	TRBV5-5	few
TGCAGTGCTAGGCGGGACTTACAAGAGACCCAGTACTTC	CSARRDLQETQYF	NA	TRBJ2-5	TRBV20-1	NA
TGTGCCACCAGCAGAGATTTGTGGGAGACCCAGTACTTC	CATSRDLWETQYF	NA	TRBJ2-5	TRBV15	NA
TGCGCCAGCAGCTTGGCCTCAGGGGAAGAGGAGACCCAGTACTTC	CASSLASGEEETQYF	NA	TRBJ2-5	TRBV5-1	NA
TGCGCCAGCAGCATCACGGGCCGTGAAAAACTGTTTTTT	CASSITGREKLFF	NA	TRBJ1-4	TRBV5-1	few
TGTGCCAGCAGCCGAGCCCCGACAGGGGGCCGGAATGAGCAGTTCTTC	CASSRAPTGGRNEQFF	TRBD1	TRBJ2-1	TRBV4-2	few
TGCAGTGCTAGAGACCACGGTTACGGCCAAGAGACCCAGTACTTC	CSARDHGYGQETQYF	NA	TRBJ2-5	TRBV20-1	NA
TGTGCCAGCAGTCCATTACCAGGGACGAACACCGGGGAGCTGTTTTTT	CASSPLPGTNTGELFF	NA	TRBJ2-2	TRBV28	NA
TGTGCCAGCAGCTTAGGTTTGAACATTCAGTCCTTC	CASSLGLNIQSF	NA	TRBJ2-4	TRBV13	NA
TGTGCCAGCAGCTCCAGCGGGGATGGTTACAATGAGCAGTTCTTC	CASSSSGDGYNEQFF	TRBD2	TRBJ2-1	TRBV7-3	NA
TGTGCCAGCAGTGAGACGGGACAGAACTACGAGCAGTACTTC	CASSETGQNYEQYF	TRBD1	TRBJ2-7	TRBV28	NA
TGTGCCATCAGTGGACCGGAGGAGAACACCGGGGAGCTGTTTTTT	CAISGPEENTGELFF	NA	TRBJ2-2	TRBV10-3	few
TGTGCCAGCAGCCAAGGAGGAGGGGTGGACTATGGCTACACCTTC	CASSQGGGVDYGYTF	NA	TRBJ1-2	TRBV4-2	NA
TGTGCCAGCAGCCCGTGGGACAGTTTCACAGATACGCAGTATTTT	CASSPWDSFTDTQYF	TRBD1	TRBJ2-3	TRBV7-2	few
TGCAGCGTTGAGCTAGCGGGGCATGGTGAGACCCAGTACTTC	CSVELAGHGETQYF	TRBD2	TRBJ2-5	TRBV29-1	few
TGTGCCAGCAGCCTGACAGATAACTATGGCTACACCTTC	CASSLTDNYGYTF	NA	TRBJ1-2	TRBV3-1	NA
TGCAGTGCAACGCCGGGACTAGCGGGAGAGACCCAGTACTTC	CSATPGLAGETQYF	TRBD2	TRBJ2-5	TRBV20-1	NA
TGTGCCAGCAGCCGATCGTCTACAGAGACCCAGTACTTC	CASSRSSTETQYF	NA	TRBJ2-5	TRBV7-2	NA
TGTGCCAGCAGCTCCGGACTACTAGCCAAAAACATTCAGTGCTTC	CASSSGLLAKNIQCF	NA	TRBJ2-4	TRBV13	NA
TGCAGCGTTGCGAGATCTGGGGCCAACGTCCTGACTTTC	CSVARSGANVLTF	NA	TRBJ2-6	TRBV29-1	few
TGTGCCAGCAGCGCATTAGCGGAACTATCCGAGCAGTACTTC	CASSALAELSEQYF	NA	TRBJ2-7	TRBV9	NA
TGTGCCAGCAGCCCAGACCGGAGGAATGAGCAGTTCTTC	CASSPDRRNEQFF	NA	TRBJ2-1	TRBV3-1	NA